These 32 T cell receptor beta chains share one sample of origin, sequenced in a study of shared clonotypes between healthy human individuals. Generated by immunoSEQ multiplex PCR, the TCRdb table keeps only in-frame clones and is missing some. In the table there are around 2.1 million clones, around 95% of which are singletons. The sample was naive CD4+ T cells sorted from blood. Subset meaning: CD45RA+ positively selected. Source of these receptors: a man aged 18-30 years in good health.

V is TRBV4-1 and J is TRBJ2-1; 9 bases are shared with TRBD2. The CDR3 consists of 17 residues. V lost 1 base and J lost 6; bases outside the gene matches: 10. Germline CDR1 is MGHRA and CDR2 is YSYEKL. This chain's CDR3 is CASSQGILAGPINEQFF. CDR3 bases: TGCGCCAGCAGCCAAGGTATCCTAGCGGGGCCGATCAATGAGCAGTTCTTC.

The J gene is TRBJ2-7, the V gene TRBV6-6; TRBD2 is a possible D gene (7 bases). This CDR3 spans 16 amino acids. Trimming took 2 bases from V and 6 from J, leaving 20 bases between them. Germline V gene lookup returns CDR1 MNHNY and CDR2 SVGAGI (reference sequence). The CDR3 sequence: CASSYPWGRGGGEQYF. The CDR3 bases are TGTGCCAGCAGTTACCCCTGGGGGCGAGGCGGGGGCGAGCAGTACTTC.

CDR3 amino acids: CAIPLAGSTDTQYF. Here the CDR3 DNA reads TGTGCCATTCCACTAGCGGGTAGCACAGATACGCAGTATTTT. V and J are TRBV7-8 and TRBJ2-3, with 9 bases fitting TRBD2. This CDR3 has 14 residues. In germline, CDR1 is SGHVS, CDR2 FQNEAQ. V lost 10 bases and J lost 0; bases outside the gene matches: 5.

The rearrangement links TRBV6-1 to TRBJ1-6, with D possibly being TRBD1 (5 bases). The CDR3 totals 13 residues. Germline-derived CDR1 and CDR2 are MNHNS and SASEGT. V gave up 11 bases and J gave up 5 bases, with 13 bases separating them. The CDR3 DNA sequence: TGTGCCGGCCGACAGCGAGATAATTCACCCCTCCACTTT. This gives the protein CAGRQRDNSPLHF.

The chain has TRBV11-2 and TRBJ2-6; 12 nucleotides line up with TRBD1. With 5 bases clipped from V and 0 bases from J, the junction kept 8 bases outside the gene matches. The CDR3 loop spans 19 amino acids. Germline V gene data show CDR1 as SGHAT and CDR2 as FQNNGV. The DNA for the CDR3 is TGTGCCAGCAGCGCTACGGGGACAGGGGGCCGCTCTGGGGCCAACGTCCTGACTTTC. Translating gives CASSATGTGGRSGANVLTF.

A word on this clone: Distinct nucleotide sequences in the sample also encode this CDR3. The CDR3 protein is CASSSGGGYTF. CDR3 bases: TGTGCCAGCAGTTCCGGAGGGGGCTACACCTTC. The rearrangement uses TRBV6-6 and TRBJ1-2; D uncertain. Trimming pared 4 bases from V and 8 bases from J, leaving 8 bases between. The CDR3 has 11 amino acids. The germline V gene encodes CDR1 MNHNY and CDR2 SVGAGI (reference sequence).

The genes are TRBV4-1 and TRBJ2-3; D is uncertain. Trimming cost V 3 bases and J 2 bases, with 15 bases left between them. CDR1 is MGHRA and CDR2 is YSYEKL in the germline V gene. CDR3 size: 16 residues. CDR3 protein: CASSHPSRQTTDTQYF. The DNA for the CDR3 is TGCGCCAGCAGCCACCCGTCGCGGCAGACCACAGATACGCAGTATTTT.

This sequence joins TRBV7-2 and TRBJ2-3, with 8 bases fitting TRBD2. J was trimmed by 3 bases and V by 3 bases; bases with no gene match: 8. CDR3 length: 16 residues. Germline V CDR1 and CDR2: SGHTA, FQGNSA. The CDR3 DNA reads TGTGCCAGCAGCTTCGGTAGCGGGAAAACAACAGATACGCAGTATTTT. Its protein product is CASSFGSGKTTDTQYF.

The chain carries TRBV2 and TRBJ1-5, with D maybe TRBD1 (5 bases). The germline V gene has CDR1 SNHLY and CDR2 FYNNEI. V dropped 6 bases and J dropped 7 bases, with 19 bases sitting between them. There are 15 residues in the CDR3. DNA of the CDR3: TGTGCCAGCAGGACGGTTAGTACAGGAGGGCAGCCCCAGCATTTT. Translating gives CASRTVSTGGQPQHF.

The chain recombines TRBV27 with TRBJ2-7, with 16 bases lining up with TRBD2. The CDR3 is 16 residues long. V shed 5 bases and J 4 bases; nucleotides not matched to a gene: 5. The V gene's germline CDR1 is MNHEY and CDR2 SMNVEV (reference sequence). The CDR3 DNA reads TGTGCCAGCAGTAGCGGGACTAGCGGGAGGGTATACGAGCAGTACTTC. It encodes CASSSGTSGRVYEQYF.

This chain links TRBV9 with TRBJ1-2, with D unresolved. CDR1 is SGDLS and CDR2 is YYNGEE in the germline V gene. The CDR3 is 14 amino acids. The V gene lost 1 base and the J gene lost 0 bases, with 7 bases spanning the gap. As DNA, the CDR3 is TGTGCCAGCAGCGTAAATTCAGCTAACTATGGCTACACCTTC. Its translation: CASSVNSANYGYTF.

V and J are TRBV27 and TRBJ2-2; a possible D gene is TRBD2 (5 bases). V was trimmed by 5 bases and J by 7 bases, leaving 11 bases between them. The CDR3 covers 13 residues. Germline CDR1 MNHEY, CDR2 SMNVEV (reference sequence). The CDR3 spells CASSAGLYGELFF. The CDR3 nucleotides are TGTGCCAGCAGTGCAGGACTCTACGGGGAGCTGTTTTTT.

The genes are TRBV4-3 and TRBJ1-6; D uncertain. V was pared by 2 bases and J by 6 bases, with 11 bases between. The CDR3 has 15 residues. Per germline, CDR1 LGHNA and CDR2 YSLEER. CDR3 in DNA: TGCGCCAGCAGCCAACAGAGATCTCTTAATTCACCCCTCCACTTT. As protein: CASSQQRSLNSPLHF.

This clone was detected only once. This same CDR3 is encoded by further DNA sequences in the sample. This rearrangement joins TRBV7-9 to TRBJ2-5; D gene ambiguous. Germline values: CDR1 SEHNR, CDR2 FQNEAQ (reference sequence). With 1 base removed from V and 3 bases from J, the gap between germline ends came to 6 bases. This CDR3 contains 13 residues. The CDR3 DNA reads TGTGCCAGCAGCTTAGACAGTAAAGAGACCCAGTACTTC. This encodes CASSLDSKETQYF.

This rearrangement joins TRBV7-2 to TRBJ2-3; 8 bases line up with TRBD2. Germline CDR1 SGHTA, CDR2 FQGNSA. Trimming at V came to 1 base and at J to 2 bases, leaving 5 bases not matched to a gene. The CDR3 totals 16 residues. The CDR3 DNA reads TGTGCCAGCAGCTTAGTTCGAGCGGGAGACACAGATACGCAGTATTTT. Translated, it gives CASSLVRAGDTDTQYF.

This chain connects TRBV30 to TRBJ2-7, with TRBD2 as a possible D gene (5 bases). Trimming removed 1 base at V and 6 bases at J, with 10 bases between. The CDR3 sequence is 12 residues long. The germline V gene has CDR1 GTSNPN and CDR2 SVGIG (reference sequence). Here the CDR3 reads CAWSAGKGEQYF. CDR3 sequence (DNA): TGTGCCTGGAGTGCGGGGAAGGGCGAGCAGTACTTC.

This clone was seen just once. The same CDR3 is also encoded by other DNA sequences in this sample. The V gene is TRBV5-1, the J gene TRBJ2-3, with a possible D match to TRBD1 (6 bases). CDR3 size: 14 residues. In germline, CDR1 is SGHRS, CDR2 YFSETQ. The ends were cut back, 5 bases at V and 0 bases at J, with 10 bases in the middle. The CDR3 DNA follows: TGCGCCAGCAGTAGGGACACTAGCACAGATACGCAGTATTTT. It codes for CASSRDTSTDTQYF.

CDR3 loop: CASSLDRGTYEQYF. In DNA, the CDR3 is TGTGCCAGCAGTTTGGACAGGGGGACCTACGAGCAGTACTTC. The chain combines TRBV6-5 with TRBJ2-7; TRBD1 matches 10 bases. Germline CDR1 MNHEY, CDR2 SVGAGI. V was pared by 4 bases and J by 2 bases, with 2 bases of the junction left unmatched. This CDR3 spans 14 amino acids.

V is TRBV9 and J is TRBJ2-1, with TRBD2 matching over 8 bases. CDR3 length: 13 residues. V lost 4 bases to trimming and J lost 10 bases; unmatched junction nucleotides: 7. Germline lookup yields CDR1 SGDLS and CDR2 YYNGEE. The CDR3 DNA reads TGTGCCAGCAGCCCTTTAGCGGGACGCGAGCAGTTCTTC. It translates to CASSPLAGREQFF.

The chain couples TRBV9 to TRBJ2-5; D is possibly TRBD1 (6 bases). Trimming took 0 bases from V and 4 from J, leaving 10 bases between them. The CDR3 loop spans 14 amino acids. Germline CDR1 and CDR2: SGDLS and YYNGEE. In DNA, the CDR3 is TGTGCCAGCAGCGTAGGGGGGCTCCCAGAGACCCAGTACTTC. Translating it yields CASSVGGLPETQYF.

Points on this clone: Other nucleotide sequences in the sample specify the same CDR3. The chain couples TRBV30 to TRBJ1-5, with D unresolved. The CDR3 sequence is 12 residues long. Germline lookup yields CDR1 GTSNPN and CDR2 SVGIG (reference sequence). Trimming removed 3 bases from V and 0 bases from J, with 3 bases in between. The CDR3 DNA reads as TGTGCCTGGAGCCTTAGCAATCAGCCCCAGCATTTT. It specifies CAWSLSNQPQHF.

The rearrangement uses TRBV18 and TRBJ2-7, with 7 bases aligning to TRBD1. Looked up from germline, CDR1 is KGHSH and CDR2 is LQKENI. The CDR3 covers 14 residues. The trim removed 2 bases at V and 6 bases at J, leaving 7 bases unmatched. The CDR3 reads CASSPGVTGIEQYF. CDR3 nucleotide sequence: TGTGCCAGCTCACCAGGGGTGACAGGGATCGAGCAGTACTTC.

J is TRBJ2-2 and V is TRBV10-3, with 7 bases aligning to TRBD1. The germline V gene has CDR1 ENHRY and CDR2 SYGVKD. The trim removed 10 bases at V and 3 bases at J, leaving 5 bases unmatched. The CDR3 runs to 13 residues. CDR3: CASTQGDTGELFF. The CDR3, as DNA: TGTGCCAGCACTCAGGGGGACACCGGGGAGCTGTTTTTT.

With regard to this clone: At the DNA level, this CDR3 is encoded by other sequences in the same sample as well. The chain couples TRBV19 to TRBJ1-2; 9 bases line up with TRBD1. The CDR3 totals 15 residues. The J segment lost 2 bases and the V segment lost 6 bases, leaving 7 bases of the junction unmatched. The germline CDR1 and CDR2 sequences are LNHDA and SQIVND (reference sequence). This CDR3 reads CASSSPGQGNYGYTF. The CDR3 nucleotides read TGTGCCAGTAGCTCTCCGGGACAGGGCAACTATGGCTACACCTTC. Full variable domain (outside the CDR3, taken from reference TRBV19 and TRBJ1-2): DGGITQSPKYLFRKEGQNVTLSCEQNLNHDAMYWYRQDPGQGLRLIYYSQIVNDFQKGDIAEGYSVSREKKESFPLTVTSAQKNPTAFYLCASSSPGQGNYGYTFGSGTRLTVV.

V is TRBV11-2 and J is TRBJ1-6; no definite D call. The CDR3 contains 17 residues. Between the trimmed V and J ends, which lost 1 base and 2 bases, there was a span of 12 bases. The germline V gene has CDR1 SGHAT and CDR2 FQNNGV. The CDR3 loop is CASSLVVTVPYNSPLHF. The CDR3 nucleotides are TGTGCCAGCAGCTTAGTCGTTACAGTACCCTATAATTCACCCCTCCACTTT.

The chain carries TRBV10-1 and TRBJ1-4; D is possibly TRBD1 (5 bases). V lost 5 bases to trimming and J lost 6 bases, with 19 bases between them. Germline values: CDR1 WNHNN, CDR2 SYGVQD (reference sequence). This CDR3 comprises 16 residues. CDR3 in amino acids: CASSRPWTPRDEKLFF. In DNA, the CDR3 is TGCGCCAGCAGTCGCCCTTGGACACCCCGAGATGAAAAACTGTTTTTT.

V and J are TRBV5-4 and TRBJ2-7; tentatively, D is TRBD1 (6 bases). V was clipped by 4 bases and J by 0 bases, with 20 bases between them. The CDR3 totals 17 residues. CDR1 SGHNT and CDR2 YYREEE come from the germline V gene (reference sequence). CDR3 amino acids: CASSPDVDRSSSYEQYF. The DNA for the CDR3 is TGTGCCAGCAGCCCCGACGTTGACAGGTCCAGCTCCTACGAGCAGTACTTC.

J is TRBJ2-3 and V is TRBV11-3; possibly TRBD1 for D (6 bases). Germline CDR1 is SGHNT and CDR2 is YENEEA. This CDR3 is built from 13 residues. V lost 5 bases, J lost 3 bases, and 9 bases lay in between. The chain's CDR3 is CASSKDSTDTQYF. For the CDR3, the DNA is TGTGCCAGCAGCAAGGACAGTACAGATACGCAGTATTTT.

The gene calls are TRBV19 and TRBJ2-7; TRBD1 or TRBD2 may be the D gene (6 bases each). CDR3 length: 15 amino acids. Germline CDR1 reads LNHDA; CDR2 reads SQIVND (reference sequence). The V and J ends lost 3 bases and 3 bases respectively, with 15 bases between them. Here the CDR3 DNA reads TGTGCCAGTAGTATCCGGCCGGGGGCTAACTACGAGCAGTACTTC. Residues: CASSIRPGANYEQYF.

V and J are TRBV5-6 and TRBJ2-1; the D gene is possibly TRBD1 (6 bases). In germline, CDR1 is SGHDT, CDR2 YYEEEE. Trimming removed 4 bases at V and 4 bases at J, with 15 bases between. The CDR3 has 15 amino acids. The DNA for the CDR3 is TGTGCCAGCAGCCCTCTAGGGGGAAAATACAATGAGCAGTTCTTC. It is translated as CASSPLGGKYNEQFF.

J is TRBJ2-7 and V is TRBV5-1; D uncertain. CDR1 and CDR2 (germline): SGHRS, YFSETQ. The CDR3 is 15 residues long. V lost 2 bases and J 0 bases, leaving 12 bases between the germline ends. This CDR3 reads CASSFEGLGSYEQYF. For the CDR3, the DNA is TGCGCCAGCAGCTTCGAAGGTCTGGGCTCCTACGAGCAGTACTTC.

The rearrangement joins TRBV29-1 to TRBJ1-1; D remains unclear. Per the germline V gene, CDR1 is SQVTM and CDR2 is ANQGSEA. V was pared by 6 bases and J by 4 bases, with 24 bases between. This CDR3 region has 16 residues. As DNA, the CDR3 is TGCAGCGTCGACCCTTGGGAGGTAGTTGACGGCACTGAAGCTTTCTTT. Its translation: CSVDPWEVVDGTEAFF. Full variable domain (remainder filled in from reference TRBV29-1 and TRBJ1-1): SAVISQKPSRDICQRGTSLTIQCQVDSQVTMMFWYRQQPGQSLTLIATANQGSEATYESGFVIDKFPISRPNLTFSTLTVSNMSPEDSSIYLCSVDPWEVVDGTEAFFGQGTRLTVV.